Shown below are 21 T cell receptor beta chains from a single sample sequenced in a study of shared clonotypes between healthy human individuals (dated by TCRdb to 2018 to 2020). Library generation was performed with the immunoSEQ multiplex PCR assay. TCRdb re-hosts the immuneACCESS table, in-frame sequences only. Its copies lack some clones; in the studies checked, an unresolved V gene accounts for under half of them, and the cause for the rest is not known. The table for this sample lists under 2.5 million clones; less than 95% of them were counted only once. About 0.36% of the sample comes from the top ten. The sample comprised naive CD4+ T cells from PBMCs. Reading the label with the study, this specimen's cell subset or site is: CD45RA+ positively selected. All receptors derive from a young man in good health. Some clones in this sample may be carry-over from other donors' samples.

V gene TRBV19 combines with J gene TRBJ1-1; a weak D match, TRBD1 (5 bases). V was pared by 3 bases and J by 4 bases, with 12 bases between. Germline CDR1 and CDR2: LNHDA and SQIVND (reference sequence). The CDR3 has 14 amino acids. The chain's CDR3 is CASSMGGGVTEAFF. The CDR3 coding sequence is TGTGCCAGTAGTATGGGGGGTGGAGTCACTGAAGCTTTCTTT.

This chain connects TRBV6-6 to TRBJ2-6; D could derive from TRBD1 or TRBD2 (5 bases each). Germline V CDR1 and CDR2: MNHNY, SVGAGI (reference sequence). CDR3 size: 14 residues. Trimming took 4 bases from V and 2 from J, leaving 6 bases between them. The CDR3 sequence is CASSWGTGANVLTF. The CDR3 bases are TGTGCCAGCAGTTGGGGGACTGGGGCCAACGTCCTGACTTTC.

The rearrangement links TRBV11-3 to TRBJ2-2, with TRBD2 matching 12 bases. This CDR3 is built from 20 residues. After removal of 1 base from V and 5 bases from J, the junction contained 14 bases not matched to a gene. Germline V gene data show CDR1 as SGHNT and CDR2 as YENEEA. CDR3 sequence: CASSLAGHQTSGRGTGELFF. CDR3 DNA sequence: TGTGCCAGCAGCTTAGCGGGACACCAGACTAGCGGGAGAGGTACCGGGGAGCTGTTTTTT. Together with reference TRBV11-3 and TRBJ2-2, the CDR3 gives the full variable domain: EAGVVQSPRYKIIEKKQPVAFWCNPISGHNTLYWYLQNLGQGPELLIRYENEEAVDDSQLPKDRFSAERLKGVDSTLKIQPAELGDSAVYLCASSLAGHQTSGRGTGELFFGEGSRLTVL.

This rearrangement joins TRBV11-3 to TRBJ2-3; 9 bases fit TRBD2. Trimming removed 1 base from V and 2 bases from J; junction bases left unmatched: 4. CDR1 SGHNT and CDR2 YENEEA come from the germline V gene. The length of the CDR3 is 16 residues. The CDR3 loop is CASSLGGGRATDTQYF. CDR3 sequence (DNA): TGTGCCAGCAGCTTAGGGGGCGGGAGGGCCACAGATACGCAGTATTTT.

A word on this clone: This specimen includes other DNA sequences encoding the same CDR3. The V gene is TRBV28, the J gene TRBJ2-7, with 12 positions matching TRBD2. Per germline, CDR1 MDHEN and CDR2 SYDVKM. The CDR3 has 15 residues. V was clipped by 3 bases and J by 2 bases; unmatched bases: 2. CDR3 region: CASSFLAGGPYEQYF. The CDR3 region has the DNA TGTGCCAGCAGTTTTCTAGCGGGAGGGCCCTACGAGCAGTACTTC.

The chain carries TRBV10-3 and TRBJ1-1; D perhaps matches TRBD1 (5 bases). CDR1 and CDR2 (germline): ENHRY, SYGVKD. The CDR3 runs to 14 residues. Deletions cut 6 bases from V and 1 base from J, with 12 bases between. This CDR3 reads CAIRGGSGNTEAFF. The CDR3 region has the DNA TGTGCCATCAGGGGGGGGAGTGGGAACACTGAAGCTTTCTTT.

This clone was detected only a few times. The sample carries other DNA sequences with the same CDR3. This sequence joins TRBV28 and TRBJ1-1, with D unclear. This CDR3 has 11 residues. Germline CDR1 MDHEN, CDR2 SYDVKM. The V end lost 4 bases, the J end lost 8 bases, and 8 bases lay between the germline ends. The CDR3 reads CASSSSPEAFF. The CDR3 DNA follows: TGTGCCAGCAGTTCCTCCCCAGAAGCTTTCTTT. Together with reference TRBV28 and TRBJ1-1, the CDR3 gives the full variable domain: DVKVTQSSRYLVKRTGEKVFLECVQDMDHENMFWYRQDPGLGLRLIYFSYDVKMKEKGDIPEGYSVSREKKERFSLILESASTNQTSMYLCASSSSPEAFFGQGTRLTVV.

This sequence joins TRBV7-9 and TRBJ2-3; a possible D gene is TRBD2 (5 bases). Germline loops: CDR1 SEHNR, CDR2 FQNEAQ (reference sequence). The V end lost 11 bases, the J end lost 2 bases, and 11 bases lay between the germline ends. This CDR3 is built from 12 residues. CDR3 sequence reads: CAGLRATDTQYF. DNA of the CDR3: TGTGCCGGCTTGAGGGCCACAGATACGCAGTATTTT.

This chain links TRBV15 with TRBJ1-3; the D is unclear. V lost 7 bases to trimming and J lost 4 bases, with 11 bases between them. The length of the CDR3 is 13 residues. Germline V gene lookup returns CDR1 LNHNV and CDR2 YYDKDF (reference sequence). CDR3 nucleotide sequence: TGTGCCACCACCTTCATCTCCGGAAACACCATATATTTT. It yields the protein CATTFISGNTIYF.

The CDR3 here is CASTSRDRGFTDTQYF. The DNA of the CDR3 is TGTGCCAGCACCTCCCGGGACAGGGGATTCACAGATACGCAGTATTTT. The rearrangement joins TRBV11-1 to TRBJ2-3; 10 bases match TRBD1. V trimming: 7 bases; J trimming: 2 bases; junction bases outside the gene matches: 9. This CDR3 has 16 residues. Germline V gene data show CDR1 as SGHAT and CDR2 as FQDESV (reference sequence).

On this clone itself: The same CDR3 arises from other DNA sequences in this sample as well. The chain combines TRBV6-5 with TRBJ2-1; D unresolved. This CDR3 has 15 amino acids. The germline CDR1 and CDR2 sequences are MNHEY and SVGAGI. Between the trimmed V and J ends, which lost 0 bases and 1 base, there was a span of 7 bases. The CDR3 sequence: CASSYSSRSYNEQFF. The CDR3 DNA reads TGTGCCAGCAGTTACTCTTCTAGGTCCTACAATGAGCAGTTCTTC.

The chain carries TRBV5-1 and TRBJ2-7; perhaps D is TRBD1 or TRBD2 (6 bases each). CDR1 SGHRS and CDR2 YFSETQ come from the germline V gene. This CDR3 comprises 14 residues. V lost 5 bases and J 5 bases, leaving 17 bases between the germline ends. The CDR3 spells CASRQGQGRNEQYF. CDR3 DNA: TGCGCCAGCAGGCAGGGACAAGGGAGGAACGAGCAGTACTTC.

V usage is TRBV29-1 and J usage is TRBJ1-1; D unclear. The CDR3 consists of 12 residues. The V gene's germline CDR1 is SQVTM and CDR2 ANQGSEA. Trimming took off 4 bases at V and 1 base at J, with 7 bases between the two ends. The CDR3 region has the DNA TGCAGCGTTGTTAGACAGAACACTGAAGCTTTCTTT. Translation gives CSVVRQNTEAFF. Full variable domain (outside the CDR3, taken from reference TRBV29-1 and TRBJ1-1): SAVISQKPSRDICQRGTSLTIQCQVDSQVTMMFWYRQQPGQSLTLIATANQGSEATYESGFVIDKFPISRPNLTFSTLTVSNMSPEDSSIYLCSVVRQNTEAFFGQGTRLTVV.

As regards this clone: No DNA is shown, since the ends of the CDR3 on it are uncertain; the CDR3 is the one TCRdb lists. J is TRBJ1-2 and V is TRBV28; TRBD1 was called by the table and not checked on the DNA. CDR1 is MDHEN and CDR2 is SYDVKM in the germline V gene. The CDR3 spans 15 residues, counting both ends. CDR3 sequence reads: CATPRDRASNYGCTF.

The chain is built from TRBV15 and TRBJ2-5; D is possibly TRBD2 (6 bases). The V end was cut by 4 bases, the J end by 5 bases, with 11 bases between. CDR1 and CDR2 from the germline V gene are LNHNV and YYDKDF (reference sequence). This CDR3 is built from 13 residues. CDR3 region: CATSNGGTETQYF. CDR3 nucleotide sequence: TGTGCCACCAGCAATGGGGGGACGGAGACCCAGTACTTC.

The chain employs TRBV10-1 and TRBJ1-1, with unresolved D. The CDR3 spans 14 residues. Germline-derived CDR1 and CDR2 are WNHNN and SYGVQD (reference sequence). V was shortened by 3 bases and J by 4 bases, with 12 bases between the two germline ends. CDR3 sequence reads: CASSDGWEGTEAFF. CDR3 DNA: TGCGCCAGCAGTGACGGGTGGGAAGGCACTGAAGCTTTCTTT.

The rearrangement joins TRBV28 to TRBJ1-2; D is undetermined. This CDR3 has 13 residues. Germline V gives CDR1 MDHEN, CDR2 SYDVKM. V lost 8 bases to trimming and J lost 0 bases, with 10 bases between them. CDR3 loop: CASSSPPNYGYTF. The CDR3 DNA sequence: TGTGCCAGCTCGAGTCCACCTAACTATGGCTACACCTTC.

This clone was picked up one time. The V call is TRBV28, the J call TRBJ2-5; TRBD1 matches 9 bases. CDR1 and CDR2 from the germline V gene are MDHEN and SYDVKM. The trim removed 5 bases at V and 2 bases at J, leaving 6 bases unmatched. The CDR3 has 15 amino acids. In DNA, the CDR3 is TGTGCCAGCAGTCCCGACAGGGGGATACAAGAGACCCAGTACTTC. Translating it yields CASSPDRGIQETQYF.

The genes are TRBV28 and TRBJ1-2; D remains unclear. Looked up from germline, CDR1 is MDHEN and CDR2 is SYDVKM. V dropped 5 bases and J dropped 4 bases, with 17 bases sitting between them. The CDR3 is made up of 15 amino acids. DNA of the CDR3: TGTGCCAGCAGTCTCTACCGGCCTATCATCTATGGCTACACCTTC. It is translated as CASSLYRPIIYGYTF.

The CDR3 sequence: CASTTIVGQSWGEKLFF. CDR3 DNA sequence: TGTGCCAGCACCACCATAGTCGGGCAATCTTGGGGTGAAAAACTGTTTTTT. The rearrangement joins TRBV28 to TRBJ1-4; D is ambiguous. Trimming took 7 bases from V and 7 from J, leaving 25 bases between them. Germline V lookup: CDR1 MDHEN, CDR2 SYDVKM. The CDR3 contains 17 residues.

The chain couples TRBV19 to TRBJ2-6, with D uncertain. The ends were cut back, 6 bases at V and 0 bases at J, with 9 bases in the middle. The germline V gene has CDR1 LNHDA and CDR2 SQIVND (reference sequence). The CDR3 covers 15 residues. The CDR3 nucleotides read TGTGCCAGTAGAGAATCAGTCTCTGGGGCCAACGTCCTGACTTTC. Amino acids: CASRESVSGANVLTF.